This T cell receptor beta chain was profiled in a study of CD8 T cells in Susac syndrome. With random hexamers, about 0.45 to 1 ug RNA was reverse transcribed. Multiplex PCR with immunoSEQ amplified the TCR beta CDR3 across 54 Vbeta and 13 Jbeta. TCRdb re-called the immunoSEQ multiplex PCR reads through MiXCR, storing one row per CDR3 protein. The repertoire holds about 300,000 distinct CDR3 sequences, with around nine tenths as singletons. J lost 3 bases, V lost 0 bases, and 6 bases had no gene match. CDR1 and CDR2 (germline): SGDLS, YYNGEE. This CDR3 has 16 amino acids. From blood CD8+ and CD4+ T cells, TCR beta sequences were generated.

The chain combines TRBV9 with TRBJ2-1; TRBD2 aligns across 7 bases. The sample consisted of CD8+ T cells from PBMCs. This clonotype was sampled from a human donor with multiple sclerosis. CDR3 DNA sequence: TGTGCCAGCAGCGTAGAGGGGAGGGCCTACTACAATGAGCAGTTCTTC. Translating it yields CASSVEGRAYYNEQFF.